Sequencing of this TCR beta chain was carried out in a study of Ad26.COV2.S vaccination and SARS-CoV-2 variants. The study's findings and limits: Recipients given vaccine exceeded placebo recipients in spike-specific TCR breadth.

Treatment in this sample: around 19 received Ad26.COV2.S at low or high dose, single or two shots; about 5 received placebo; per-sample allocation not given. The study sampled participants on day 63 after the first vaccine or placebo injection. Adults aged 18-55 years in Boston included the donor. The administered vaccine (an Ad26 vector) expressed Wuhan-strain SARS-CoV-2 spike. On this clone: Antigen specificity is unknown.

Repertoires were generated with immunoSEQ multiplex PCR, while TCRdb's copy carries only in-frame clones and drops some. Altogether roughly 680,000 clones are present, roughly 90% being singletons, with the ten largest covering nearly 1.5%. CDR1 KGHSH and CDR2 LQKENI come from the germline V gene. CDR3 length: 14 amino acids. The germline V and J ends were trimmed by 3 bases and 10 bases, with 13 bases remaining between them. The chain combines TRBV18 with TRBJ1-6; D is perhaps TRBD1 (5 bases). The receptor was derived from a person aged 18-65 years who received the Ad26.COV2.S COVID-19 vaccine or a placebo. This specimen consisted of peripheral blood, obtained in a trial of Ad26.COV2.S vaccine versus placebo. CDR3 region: CASSPGGYESPLHF. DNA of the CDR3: TGTGCCAGCTCACCCGGGGGGTATGAGTCACCCCTCCACTTT.